The T cell receptor beta chain under discussion was sequenced for a study of shared clonotypes between healthy human individuals. Those who donated were healthy HIV-negative adults, with no recent acute infections or vaccinations reported. This clone came up once. CDR3 length equals 16 residues. V gave up 1 base and J gave up 2 bases, with 9 bases separating them. The V gene's germline CDR1 is SGHDN and CDR2 FVKESK. Source study methods: Filtering differed for immunoSEQ, which gave only junction sequences without quality scores. Data came from immunoSEQ multiplex PCR; TCRdb stores just in-frame clones and leaves some out. From that table come the V and J calls and clone size; the DNA was used to work out D and trimming. The sample has 110,000 or so clones, about 63% seen once; the top ten hold around 25%.

This sequence joins TRBV14 and TRBJ2-6; the D gene is possibly TRBD2 (6 bases). The TCR was taken from a woman aged 25-40 years in good health. Sequencing was carried out using memory CD8+ T cells sorted from blood. Subset in this sample: CD45RO+ cells pooled with CCR7-negative TemRA cells. CDR3 residues: CASSQVSGAGANVLTF. CDR3 sequence (DNA): TGTGCCAGCAGCCAAGTTTCGGGAGCTGGGGCCAACGTCCTGACTTTC.